This note documents a single TCR beta chain sequence. The age range of participants was about 18 to 89 years, with residence in about two dozen US areas. Cohort assignment relied on participant-reported clinical history. This specimen belongs to a study of blood T cell repertoires in COVID-19. On the study more broadly: The samples span acute and convalescent COVID-19 from the United States, Italy and Spain.

In the authors' methods: The authors estimated nucleated cell counts from reference gene primer amplification. Clones were sequenced by immunoSEQ multiplex PCR, and TCRdb holds only the in-frame ones, with some missing. V and J calls and clone size are those listed in that table; D and trimming were worked out from the DNA. The sample has roughly 240,000 clones; approximately 88% are singletons. Germline CDR1 LNHDA, CDR2 SQIVND (reference sequence). The V gene end was trimmed by 6 bases and the J gene end by 0 bases; junction bases not matched to a gene: 17. The CDR3 is 18 residues long. The chain employs TRBV19 and TRBJ2-7; 7 bases line up with TRBD1. Sequenced sample: PBMCs or T cells enriched from blood (not recorded which). The receptor was isolated from a woman in her 40s with acute COVID-19. The CDR3 region is CASRPSITHRGASYEQYF. The CDR3 DNA is TGTGCCAGTAGGCCCTCAATAACCCACAGGGGTGCCTCCTACGAGCAGTACTTC.